The following is a T cell receptor beta chain sequence with its context. This clonotype was picked up many times. What this receptor recognizes is not known. No clone much larger than this one lies a single base away; base qualities are absent. A patient counted as having stable Graves' hyperthyroidism if no progression to ophthalmopathy occurred over 18 months of follow-up. Hyperthyroidism patients were aged 18 to 65 years and newly diagnosed, with disease duration of less than 2 months. Patients with uncontrolled infections, other autoimmune diseases, pregnancy or lactation were excluded. Diagnoses were based on clinical symptoms, serum thyroxine and TRAb, thyroid ultrasound and orbital computed tomography. PBMCs were isolated from more than 8 ml of fresh peripheral blood by Ficoll-Paque density gradient centrifugation. Total RNA was extracted with Trizol reagent, and quality was checked on an Agilent 2100 Bioanalyzer.

The data were obtained in a study of T cells in Graves' hyperthyroidism and ophthalmopathy (dated by TCRdb to the late 2010s). Study-level background: Peripheral blood samples were taken at initial diagnosis, before any treatment was given. A discovery cohort of about a hundred patients, about 43 with Graves' ophthalmopathy and 55 to 60 with stable Graves' hyperthyroidism, was used to find distinguishing TCR V-J signatures. Whether ophthalmopathy could be predicted prospectively was tested in an independent validation cohort made up of roughly 19 hyperthyroidism patients plus 17 patients who later progressed to ophthalmopathy. The roughly 100 discovery patients were randomly divided into training and test sets at a 7:3 ratio. In six Graves' hyperthyroidism patients, the study also compared T-cell repertoires from thyroid tissue with T-cell repertoires from blood. Following sampling, methimazole starting at 30 mg daily was given to hyperthyroidism patients, and high-dose intravenous methylprednisolone was given to ophthalmopathy patients. The paper describes TCR Vbeta CDR3 sequencing of more than 120 peripheral blood samples, made up of roughly 45 ophthalmopathy patients, 70 to 75 hyperthyroidism patients and 17 progressor patients.

From the cysteine through the phenylalanine, the CDR3 covers 18 amino acids. The read is trimmed to its CDR3 DNA, 54 bases read in frame from base 1. Looking up the germline V gene yields CDR1 ENHRY and CDR2 SYGVKD. The junction shows trimming of 5 bases on V and 0 bases on J, plus 19 bases between the germline ends. The TCR beta CDR3 regions were amplified from the RNA transcripts. The first round of RT-PCR for the TCR CDR3 was performed with the HTBI primer set and the Qiagen OneStep RT-PCR kit. Libraries were constructed in a second round of multiplex PCR, after which size selection and purification were performed. Paired-end sequencing of the libraries was performed with 100 bp reads on an Illumina HiSeq2000. As for the authors' bioinformatics: Raw data were processed with SOAPnuke, discarding reads with adapters, uncalled bases, mean Phred below 15, or no exact constant-primer or identifier match. COPE v1.2.5 was used to merge the high-quality paired reads, and each unique nucleotide sequence was defined as a clonotype. Clonotypes were aligned to IMGT TRBV, TRBD and TRBJ reference segments using MiTCR v1.1. The analysis included only V-J combinations with a frequency above 0.0001, which together covered approximately 99% of the repertoires. The TCS score was defined as F50 (clonal expansion) divided by E x V (chaos), with BLOSUM62-based TCRdist calculated between CDR3 peptides within each V-J. Welch's t-statistics and random forest reduced fewer than 550 V-J features to roughly 13, which were used in a naive Bayes classifier (R e1071). TCRdb reran the public reads through fastp at Q25 and MiXCR, keeping productive beta chains. Each CDR3 protein appears once, grouped with its most common genes and DNA. The V and J calls, along with clone size, are taken from TCRdb and not from the paper's own processing. Across this sample there are a few hundred thousand distinct CDR3 sequences, with less than 25% seen only once. The top ten constitute around 27% of the sample.

The full study reports these points: In validation, the model predicted progression to ophthalmopathy a median of approximately 6.3 months before onset, with about 70% sensitivity and just under 75% specificity. No statistical method was used to set the sample size in advance, and investigators knew the group allocation. Most expanded thyroid clonotypes (frequency above 0.001) were also found in blood, which suggests that blood repertoires may mirror thyroid immune responses. A model built on a 13 V-J signature distinguished ophthalmopathy from stable hyperthyroidism, reaching about 88% sensitivity and around 81% specificity in cross-validation and 80%/75% in testing.

Source material: blood. This sequence uses TRBV10-3 and TRBJ2-2, and the D gene may be TRBD2, 6 bases matching. The receptor was isolated from a man younger than 35 with Graves' hyperthyroidism. The CDR3 reads as follows: CAISLGLGGATNTGELFF. Here is the DNA: TGTGCCATCAGTCTTGGGTTGGGCGGGGCCACGAACACCGGGGAGCTGTTTTTT.